What follows describes a single T cell receptor beta chain. The source of the sample is a study of blood T cell repertoires in COVID-19. Study context: Sample material is recorded as cDNA or gDNA derived from T cells, B-cell-depleted T cells, or PBMCs.

Original processing notes: Estimation of nucleated cell counts was performed using reference gene primer amplification. TCRdb keeps only in-frame clones here, not all; method: immunoSEQ multiplex PCR. V and J calls and clone size are given by that table; D and trimming were obtained from the DNA. The table has 160,000 or so clones, about 86% seen once; the top ten hold roughly 4%. Trimming took off 1 base at V and 1 base at J, with 10 bases between the two ends. Per the germline V gene, CDR1 is LGHDT and CDR2 is YNNKEL (reference sequence). The CDR3 covers 16 residues. The source of this sequence is a woman aged 70-85 years with acute or convalescent COVID-19. The chain has TRBV3-1 (or the pseudogene TRBV3-2) and TRBJ2-2, with D unresolved. The sequenced sample consisted of peripheral blood. The CDR3 here is CASSQVLRKNTGELFF. The CDR3 DNA reads as TGTGCCAGCAGCCAAGTACTACGGAAGAACACCGGGGAGCTGTTTTTT.